This T cell receptor beta chain was sequenced in a study of blood T cells in healthy people across ages. Study in general: Using template switching, researchers captured about one barcoded beta molecule for each two T cells.

A J-beta primer mix and a sample-barcoded 5' primer were used in a second PCR of roughly 6 to 11 cycles. The authors tagged each cDNA molecule using a template-switch adaptor with 12 random nucleotides. Paired-end reads containing CDR3 totaled no fewer than 2.5 million for each sample. TCRdb ran MiXCR on the 5' RACE reads and lists one entry per CDR3 protein. The data show about 720,000 distinct CDR3 sequences, with 20% to 25% seen just once and around 21% held by the top ten. Germline V gene data show CDR1 as SGHRS and CDR2 as YFSETQ. Trimming removed 0 bases from V and 3 bases from J; junction bases left unmatched: 4. The CDR3 is made up of 15 amino acids.

The chain has TRBV5-1 and TRBJ2-5; 8 bases are shared with TRBD2. The sequence was collected from a man aged 65-85 years in good health. The sequenced sample was blood. In DNA, the CDR3 is TGCGCCAGCAGCTTGGCGGGACTAGAAAAAGAGACCCAGTACTTC. Translating gives CASSLAGLEKETQYF.